The 18 T cell receptor beta chains below all came from one sample that was sequenced in a study of shared clonotypes between healthy human individuals. The method was immunoSEQ multiplex PCR; TCRdb's version includes in-frame clones alone and lacks a portion of them. The sample has around 1.1 million clones, approximately 77% seen once. The sample consisted of memory CD4+ T cells from PBMCs. Regarding subset: CD45RA-negative fraction. The receptors were gathered from a man aged 18-30 years in good health. Some clones in this sample may be carry-over from other donors' samples.

The V gene is TRBV28, the J gene TRBJ2-3, with 10 bases matching TRBD2. Trimming removed 4 bases from V and 13 bases from J; junction bases left unmatched: 11. Germline V gene data show CDR1 as MDHEN and CDR2 as SYDVKM. This CDR3 has 14 amino acids. The CDR3 DNA reads as TGTGCCAGCAGTTCGCCTAGCGGGGGCACAATGGAGTATTTT. Encoded protein: CASSSPSGGTMEYF.

V gene TRBV10-3 combines with J gene TRBJ2-3; D may correspond to TRBD1 or TRBD2 (5 bases each). The CDR3 runs 17 residues. Deletions cut 3 bases from V and 0 bases from J, with 16 bases between. CDR1 is ENHRY and CDR2 is SYGVKD in the germline V gene. The CDR3 sequence is CAISDSSGRLSTDTQYF. As DNA, the CDR3 is TGTGCCATCAGTGATAGCTCGGGGCGCTTGAGCACAGATACGCAGTATTTT.

This clone was counted only a few times. The chain uses TRBV7-3 and TRBJ2-5, with TRBD1 identical over 8 bases. The CDR3 has 14 amino acids. Trimming removed 5 bases from V and 2 bases from J; junction bases left unmatched: 4. Germline CDR1 SGHTA, CDR2 FQGTGA. The CDR3 sequence: CASSPNRGQETQYF. The DNA for the CDR3 is TGTGCCAGCAGCCCTAACAGGGGGCAAGAGACCCAGTACTTC. Full variable domain (rest looked up from reference TRBV7-3 and TRBJ2-5): GAGVSQTPSNKVTEKGKYVELRCDPISGHTALYWYRQSLGQGPEFLIYFQGTGAADDSGLPNDRFFAVRPEGSVSTLKIQRTERGDSAVYLCASSPNRGQETQYFGPGTRLLVL.

In this sample, this clone turned up once. The V gene is TRBV14, the J gene TRBJ2-7; no clear D gene. V lost 2 bases and J lost 2, with 10 bases in between. CDR1 SGHDN and CDR2 FVKESK come from the germline V gene. The CDR3 extends over 14 amino acids. The CDR3 DNA follows: TGTGCCAGCAGCCAACGGTGGGGTCCCTACGAGCAGTACTTC. Protein product: CASSQRWGPYEQYF.

In this sample, this clone turned up a few times. This chain connects TRBV13 to TRBJ2-7; 7 positions match TRBD2. The J segment lost 4 bases and the V segment lost 2 bases, leaving 8 bases of the junction unmatched. From germline, CDR1 is PRHDT and CDR2 FYEKMQ (reference sequence). The CDR3 totals 15 residues. The CDR3: CASSLFAGARYEQYF. DNA for the CDR3: TGTGCCAGCAGCTTATTTGCGGGAGCCAGATACGAGCAGTACTTC. The full variable domain, in which reference TRBV13 and TRBJ2-7 provide the parts outside the CDR3, is AAGVIQSPRHLIKEKRETATLKCYPIPRHDTVYWYQQGPGQDPQFLISFYEKMQSDKGSIPDRFSAQQFSDYHSELNMSSLELGDSALYFCASSLFAGARYEQYFGPGTRLTVT.

The chain recombines TRBV4-3 with TRBJ2-7; 12 nucleotides align to TRBD2. Unmatched junction bases numbered 11, after V lost 1 base and J lost 4 bases. In germline, CDR1 is LGHNA, CDR2 YSLEER. The CDR3 has 18 residues. The CDR3 nucleotides are TGCGCCAGCAGCCAAGGACCACTAGCGGGAGGAGGGATATACGAGCAGTACTTC. This codes for CASSQGPLAGGGIYEQYF.

The chain couples TRBV7-3 to TRBJ2-6, with D tentatively TRBD2 (5 bases). The CDR3 loop spans 14 amino acids. V shed 6 bases and J shed 1 base, with 7 bases lying between them. Germline lookup yields CDR1 SGHTA and CDR2 FQGTGA. The CDR3 loop is CASSRGSGANVLTF. The DNA for the CDR3 is TGTGCCAGCAGTCGAGGGTCTGGGGCCAACGTCCTGACTTTC. Together with reference TRBV7-3 and TRBJ2-6, the CDR3 gives the full variable domain: GAGVSQTPSNKVTEKGKYVELRCDPISGHTALYWYRQSLGQGPEFLIYFQGTGAADDSGLPNDRFFAVRPEGSVSTLKIQRTERGDSAVYLCASSRGSGANVLTFGAGSRLTVL.

The rearrangement links TRBV27 to TRBJ2-7; D is unresolved. V was clipped by 5 bases and J by 0 bases, with 11 bases between them. The CDR3 totals 14 residues. The germline V gene encodes CDR1 MNHEY and CDR2 SMNVEV (reference sequence). The CDR3 spells CASSRSPSSYEQYF. The CDR3 nucleotides are TGTGCCAGCAGTCGTTCGCCAAGCTCCTACGAGCAGTACTTC.

This clone was seen more than once but under ten times. The V gene is TRBV15, the J gene TRBJ1-5; D call uncertain. V was shortened by 0 bases and J by 2 bases, with 11 bases between the two germline ends. Germline assignment: CDR1 LNHNV and CDR2 YYDKDF (reference sequence). The CDR3 has 16 amino acids. The CDR3 DNA reads TGTGCCACCAGCAGAGATGGGTCCTGGGGCAATCAGCCCCAGCATTTT. Its protein product is CATSRDGSWGNQPQHF.

The rearrangement uses TRBV10-3 and TRBJ1-1; possibly TRBD1 for D (6 bases). CDR3 length: 14 residues. With 4 bases removed from V and 4 bases from J, the gap between germline ends came to 13 bases. Per the germline V gene, CDR1 is ENHRY and CDR2 is SYGVKD. CDR3 sequence reads: CAISGGGSGTEAFF. The CDR3 coding sequence is TGTGCCATCAGTGGGGGGGGCTCGGGCACTGAAGCTTTCTTT.

Concerning this clone: The sample contains more than one DNA sequence encoding this CDR3. The rearrangement links TRBV19 to TRBJ2-3; 8 bases fit TRBD1. This CDR3 has 15 residues. With 3 bases clipped from V and 1 base from J, the junction kept 3 bases outside the gene matches. Germline-derived CDR1 and CDR2 are LNHDA and SQIVND (reference sequence). CDR3 protein: CASSILTGGTDTQYF. CDR3 bases: TGTGCCAGTAGTATCCTGACAGGGGGCACAGATACGCAGTATTTT.

V usage is TRBV11-2 and J usage is TRBJ2-3, with a possible D match to TRBD2 (6 bases). V was pared by 4 bases and J by 5 bases, with 16 bases between. Germline V gene lookup returns CDR1 SGHAT and CDR2 FQNNGV. This CDR3 comprises 15 residues. The CDR3 DNA sequence: TGTGCCAGCAGCTACCTTCTAGTGGGGGGAGATACGCAGTATTTT. Translating it yields CASSYLLVGGDTQYF.

CDR3 loop: CASSQAGYGEQYF. The CDR3 DNA is TGTGCCAGTAGCCAGGCGGGTTATGGCGAGCAGTACTTC. V usage is TRBV19 and J usage is TRBJ2-7; TRBD2 might be the D (5 bases). Germline V gene lookup returns CDR1 LNHDA and CDR2 SQIVND (reference sequence). This CDR3 is built from 13 residues. V was pared by 6 bases and J by 6 bases, with 15 bases between.

V is TRBV5-4 and J is TRBJ2-5; D unresolved. V was pared by 9 bases and J by 3 bases, with 12 bases between. The CDR3 extends over 12 amino acids. CDR1 SGHNT and CDR2 YYREEE come from the germline V gene (reference sequence). The CDR3 region has the DNA TGTGCCACCGGACGCATAGAAGAGACCCAGTACTTC. It encodes CATGRIEETQYF. The complete variable domain, with remaining parts taken from reference TRBV5-4 and TRBJ2-5, reads ETGVTQSPTHLIKTRGQQVTLRCSSQSGHNTVSWYQQALGQGPQFIFQYYREEENGRGNFPPRFSGLQFPNYSSELNVNALELDDSALYLCATGRIEETQYFGPGTRLLVL.

This clone has just one count. V gene TRBV4-1 combines with J gene TRBJ2-7; tentative D call: TRBD2 (7 bases). The V end was cut by 1 base, the J end by 3 bases, with 13 bases between. The V gene's germline CDR1 is MGHRA and CDR2 YSYEKL. The CDR3 is made up of 15 amino acids. The CDR3 DNA reads TGCGCCAGCAGCCAAGGTCGGGGGGCGTTCTACGAGCAGTACTTC. Translating gives CASSQGRGAFYEQYF.

V gene TRBV9 combines with J gene TRBJ2-1; TRBD2 aligns across 9 bases. CDR1 is SGDLS, CDR2 YYNGEE, per germline. With 4 bases clipped from V and 2 bases from J, the junction kept 7 bases outside the gene matches. The CDR3 covers 16 residues. This CDR3 is CASSFSSGTTYNEQFF. CDR3 sequence (DNA): TGTGCCAGCAGCTTCTCTAGCGGGACCACCTACAATGAGCAGTTCTTC.

This chain links TRBV5-1 with TRBJ2-5; possibly TRBD1 for D (5 bases). The length of the CDR3 is 16 residues. Trimming took off 4 bases at V and 3 bases at J, with 19 bases between the two ends. Germline values: CDR1 SGHRS, CDR2 YFSETQ. The CDR3 sequence: CASSLRGNGFEETQYF. CDR3 in DNA: TGCGCCAGCAGCCTAAGGGGAAACGGCTTTGAAGAGACCCAGTACTTC.

The V call is TRBV7-2, the J call TRBJ2-5, with D perhaps matching TRBD1 or TRBD2 (5 bases each). Germline values: CDR1 SGHTA, CDR2 FQGNSA. V was cut by 3 bases and J by 0 bases, with 17 bases left in between. The CDR3 spans 17 residues. The CDR3 DNA reads TGTGCCAGCAGCTTCTCCTTTCGTGGGACCCACCAAGAGACCCAGTACTTC. Translated, it gives CASSFSFRGTHQETQYF.